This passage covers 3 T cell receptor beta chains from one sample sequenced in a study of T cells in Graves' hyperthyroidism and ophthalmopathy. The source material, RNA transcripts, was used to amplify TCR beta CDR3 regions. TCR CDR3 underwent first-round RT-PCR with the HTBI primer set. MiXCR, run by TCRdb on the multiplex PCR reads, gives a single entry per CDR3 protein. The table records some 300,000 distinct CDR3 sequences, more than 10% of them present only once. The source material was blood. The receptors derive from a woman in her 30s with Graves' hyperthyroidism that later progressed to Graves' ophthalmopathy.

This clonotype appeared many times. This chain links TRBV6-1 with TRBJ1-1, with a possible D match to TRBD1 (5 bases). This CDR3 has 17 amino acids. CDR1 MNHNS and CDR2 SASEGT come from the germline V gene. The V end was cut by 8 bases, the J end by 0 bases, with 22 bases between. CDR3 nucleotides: TGTGCCAGCTATCCACACGACAGAGTTCGATTGAACACTGAAGCTTTCTTT. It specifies CASYPHDRVRLNTEAFF.

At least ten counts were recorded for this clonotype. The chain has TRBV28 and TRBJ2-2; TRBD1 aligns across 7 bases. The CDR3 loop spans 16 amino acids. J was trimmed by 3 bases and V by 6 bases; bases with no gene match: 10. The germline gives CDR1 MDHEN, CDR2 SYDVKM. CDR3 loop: CASSLTGITYTGELFF. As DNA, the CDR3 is TGTGCCAGCAGCTTGACAGGGATAACCTACACCGGGGAGCTGTTTTTT. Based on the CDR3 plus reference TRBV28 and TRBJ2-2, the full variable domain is DVKVTQSSRYLVKRTGEKVFLECVQDMDHENMFWYRQDPGLGLRLIYFSYDVKMKEKGDIPEGYSVSREKKERFSLILESASTNQTSMYLCASSLTGITYTGELFFGEGSRLTVL.

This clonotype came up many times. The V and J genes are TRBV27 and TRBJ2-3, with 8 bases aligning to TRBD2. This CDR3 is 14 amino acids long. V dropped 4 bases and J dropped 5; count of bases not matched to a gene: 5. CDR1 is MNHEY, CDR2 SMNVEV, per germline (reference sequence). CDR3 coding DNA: TGTGCCAGCAGTTGGCGGGGGGCGCGAGATACGCAGTATTTT. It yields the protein CASSWRGARDTQYF.